This TCR beta chain is drawn from a study of blood T cell repertoires in COVID-19. About the study: The United States, Italy and Spain supplied acute and convalescent COVID-19 samples.

J lost 3 bases, V lost 6 bases, and 11 bases had no gene match. CDR3 size: 15 residues. Germline CDR1 and CDR2: MNHEY and SMNVEV (reference sequence). In the authors' methods: For nucleated cells, counts were estimated from reference gene primer amplification. The assay was immunoSEQ multiplex PCR, and TCRdb's table has in-frame clones only and misses some. V and J calls and clone size are as listed in that table; D and trimming were resolved from the DNA. The profile covers hundreds of thousands of clones, with roughly 84% appearing a single time and approximately 9% taken by the ten largest. This clone was detected only once.

The chain has TRBV27 and TRBJ2-7, with 7 bases aligning to TRBD2. The receptor's source is a human donor in a cohort sampled during active COVID-19. The sample comprised peripheral blood. DNA for the CDR3: TGTGCCAGCAGCTCCCCCAGCGGGGATTACTACGAGCAGTACTTC. It codes for CASSSPSGDYYEQYF.